These 8 T cell receptor beta chains originate from one sample sequenced in a study of T cell changes during pregnancy in multiple sclerosis. Produced via immunoSEQ multiplex PCR; TCRdb's table is partial and in-frame only. This table holds approximately 59,000 clones, about 93% found once. The sequences come from peripheral blood, collected in the third trimester of pregnancy. The receptors shown here come from a female donor in good health, enrolled as a control in a pregnancy study.

J is TRBJ2-4 and V is TRBV9, with TRBD2 as a possible D gene (6 bases). The germline V and J ends were trimmed by 3 bases and 8 bases, with 9 bases remaining between them. CDR3 length equals 12 residues. Germline CDR1 reads SGDLS; CDR2 reads YYNGEE. The DNA of the CDR3 is TGTGCCAGCAGCGACAAGCGGGACATTCAGTACTTC. This translates into CASSDKRDIQYF.

The genes are TRBV4-3 and TRBJ1-1, with TRBD1 as a possible D gene (6 bases). Germline CDR1 LGHNA, CDR2 YSLEER. There are 13 residues in the CDR3. The ends were cut back, 5 bases at V and 5 bases at J, with 12 bases in the middle. The CDR3 DNA follows: TGCGCCAGCAGCTGGAACAGGGAGACTGAAGCTTTCTTT. It translates to CASSWNRETEAFF.

The chain is built from TRBV7-2 and TRBJ1-5; no clear D gene. This CDR3 is built from 17 residues. Germline CDR1 SGHTA, CDR2 FQGNSA. Trimming cost V 6 bases and J 0 bases, with 18 bases left between them. CDR3 sequence: CASRDQPEGYSNQPQHF. CDR3 DNA: TGTGCCAGCAGAGACCAACCTGAGGGATATAGCAATCAGCCCCAGCATTTT.

The chain joins TRBV18 to TRBJ2-7; 8 positions match TRBD1. V was pared by 6 bases and J by 0 bases, with 7 bases of the junction left unmatched. Germline lookup yields CDR1 KGHSH and CDR2 LQKENI. The CDR3 spans 15 residues. The CDR3: CASSSDRASSYEQYF. The CDR3 DNA reads as TGTGCCAGCTCTTCGGACAGGGCGAGCTCCTACGAGCAGTACTTC. Filled out from reference TRBV18 and TRBJ2-7, the complete variable domain reads NAGVMQNPRHLVRRRGQEARLRCSPMKGHSHVYWYRQLPEEGLKFMVYLQKENIIDESGMPKERFSAEFPKEGPSILRIQQVVRGDSAAYFCASSSDRASSYEQYFGPGTRLTVT.

This clone was observed once. This CDR3 is CASSVSASGGELFF. The CDR3 coding sequence is TGTGCCAGCAGCGTATCGGCTAGCGGGGGGGAGCTGTTTTTT. The rearrangement uses TRBV9 and TRBJ2-2, with 8 positions matching TRBD2. Germline V gene data show CDR1 as SGDLS and CDR2 as YYNGEE. This CDR3 spans 14 amino acids. Trimming removed 1 base from V and 8 bases from J; junction bases left unmatched: 4.

This chain links TRBV7-2 with TRBJ2-1; weak D call: TRBD1 (6 bases). The CDR3 is 15 residues long. Looked up from germline, CDR1 is SGHTA and CDR2 is FQGNSA. V was clipped by 5 bases and J by 6 bases, with 17 bases between them. CDR3 sequence (DNA): TGTGCCAGCAGCGTCCGGGACACCTTAACCAATGAGCAGTTCTTC. This sequence encodes CASSVRDTLTNEQFF.

The chain employs TRBV28 and TRBJ1-1; D is perhaps TRBD1 (5 bases). Germline assignment: CDR1 MDHEN and CDR2 SYDVKM. Trimming pared 2 bases from V and 1 base from J, leaving 11 bases between. The CDR3 totals 15 residues. CDR3 residues: CASSLVPGPNTEAFF. CDR3 sequence (DNA): TGTGCCAGCAGTTTAGTCCCAGGGCCGAACACTGAAGCTTTCTTT.

This clone appeared a single time. V usage is TRBV6-6 and J usage is TRBJ1-2; a possible D gene is TRBD1 (6 bases). Trimming pared 7 bases from V and 4 bases from J, leaving 13 bases between. The germline V gene encodes CDR1 MNHNY and CDR2 SVGAGI (reference sequence). The CDR3 sequence is 13 residues long. The CDR3 region has the DNA TGTGCCAGCAACCCACAGGGAAGCTATGGCTACACCTTC. Translated: CASNPQGSYGYTF.